These 3 T cell receptor beta chains share one sample of origin, sequenced in a study of OX40 agonist ivuxolimab in advanced cancers. Library method: the immunoSEQ multiplex PCR assay. Sourced from immuneACCESS, this table was stored by TCRdb with only in-frame sequences that have V and J called. A share of the clones is absent; for the studies checked, an unresolved V gene accounts for under half, and the remainder has no known explanation. This sample lists approximately 30,000 clones; 81% were detected once. Over 1.1% of the sample comes from the top ten. Material: CD4+ or CD8+ T cells sorted from blood, obtained in a trial of the OX40 agonist ivuxolimab. The receptors were gathered from an adult with an advanced solid tumor such as melanoma, head and neck, liver or kidney cancer.

CDR3 amino acids: CASSHGQGSYGYTF. CDR3 nucleotides: TGTGCCAGCAGTCACGGACAGGGCAGCTATGGCTACACCTTC. The chain has TRBV25-1 and TRBJ1-2, with 8 bases identical to TRBD1. V shed 5 bases, J shed 4 bases, and the junction held 6 bases outside the gene matches. The CDR3 runs to 14 residues. Germline V lookup: CDR1 MGHDK, CDR2 SYGVNS.

V and J are TRBV7-2 and TRBJ1-4; a weak D match, TRBD1 (5 bases). Trimming left V 5 bases short and J 3 bases short, with 10 bases between. The CDR3 extends over 14 amino acids. CDR1 SGHTA and CDR2 FQGNSA come from the germline V gene. In DNA form, the CDR3 reads TGTGCCAGCAGCAGGGACTCCTCTAATGAAAAACTGTTTTTT. Translating it yields CASSRDSSNEKLFF.

This clone was recorded once. In DNA form, the CDR3 reads TGTGCCAGTAGTCCCTCTGCCTTCTACACCATATATTTT. Amino acids: CASSPSAFYTIYF. V and J are TRBV19 and TRBJ1-3; D uncertain. The CDR3 consists of 13 residues. Trimming took 5 bases from V and 8 from J, leaving 13 bases between them. Germline V gene lookup returns CDR1 LNHDA and CDR2 SQIVND (reference sequence).